These T cell receptor beta chains were read from a single sample in a study of shared T cell receptors in the human thymus. Produced via immunoSEQ multiplex PCR; TCRdb's table is partial and in-frame only. Among roughly 700,000 clones listed, 88% were seen once. These data are also associated with another study on human thymus T cells.

Specimen: thymocytes. Receptors originate from a boy less than two years old with a congenital heart defect. Both conserved end residues are trimmed from each CDR3. Each record gives: J gene, D gene, V gene, CDR3 protein. A D gene is named only where the DNA matches it firmly.

TRBJ1-2	.	TRBV2	ASTHLLTGDIYGYT
TRBJ2-3	.	TRBV29-1	SGRNQAPGTDTQY
TRBJ2-1	TRBD2	TRBV6-8	ANPGLAGYNEQF
TRBJ2-7	.	TRBV11-2	ASSLDPEGPIGYEQY
TRBJ2-7	.	TRBV29-1	SGLGVYEQY
TRBJ2-7	TRBD1	TRBV6-1	ASTPWGQGEEQY
TRBJ2-3	TRBD1	TRBV2	ASREPGTGAPILYTDTQY
TRBJ2-4	.	TRBV29-1	SVEAPDKAIQY
TRBJ2-1	.	TRBV4-3	ASSQDGGFSSYNEQF
TRBJ1-1	.	TRBV5-6	ASSFEGLNTEAF
TRBJ2-5	.	TRBV23-1	ASSQTAGTQY
TRBJ2-1	.	TRBV19	ASTLGPAYNEQF
TRBJ1-5	.	TRBV7-2	ASSLDGTDYSNQPQH
TRBJ2-2	TRBD2	TRBV4-3	ASSQEEVRTSGSLGELF
TRBJ2-1	TRBD2	TRBV15	ATSRDRRSAGVEDEQF
TRBJ2-7	.	TRBV12-2	ASRHFRGGPSSYEQY
TRBJ1-4	.	TRBV25-1	ASSEGRGGTEKLF
TRBJ1-5	.	TRBV28	ASSLWGLSNQPQH
TRBJ1-1	TRBD1	TRBV10-3	ATLRGDRANSNTEAF
TRBJ2-3	TRBD2	TRBV29-1	SVTGLAGRDTQY
TRBJ2-7	TRBD1	TRBV7-9	ASRGQGTYEQY
TRBJ2-1	TRBD2	TRBV27	ASTPRPSGPYNEQF
TRBJ1-2	.	TRBV29-1	SALRQSINYGYT
TRBJ1-3	.	TRBV20-1	SSGGNTIY
TRBJ2-1	TRBD2	TRBV4-3	ASSQDRRLAGGPGNEQF
TRBJ2-7	TRBD2	TRBV10-3	AISGPTSGPYEQY
TRBJ1-3	.	TRBV27	ASSSGTPGNTIY
TRBJ2-3	TRBD2	TRBV28	ASSYGRNTDTQY
TRBJ1-5	.	TRBV27	AYQIHQPQH
TRBJ2-1	TRBD1	TRBV11-2	ASSRDRGYNEQF
TRBJ1-2	TRBD1	TRBV19	ASRSHRGRSNYGYT
TRBJ2-5	TRBD2	TRBV4-1	ASSPGLAETQY
TRBJ2-5	TRBD2	TRBV2	ASSERKLLAGEIAETQY
TRBJ2-5	.	TRBV12-5	ASGLVTPRRAGEETQY
TRBJ2-1	.	TRBV20-1	TPHSGQF
TRBJ2-7	TRBD1	TRBV9	ASSGTGPSEQY
TRBJ2-1	TRBD2	TRBV7-3	ASSARTSGRARNEQF
TRBJ1-2	TRBD1	TRBV12-5	ASGLVHPTGGLYGYT
TRBJ2-1	.	TRBV15	ATSPGGWDEQF
TRBJ2-1	TRBD1	TRBV27	AIRRGQGVYNEQF
TRBJ2-5	TRBD2	TRBV28	ASSHGLAVQETQY
TRBJ1-5	.	TRBV6-4	ASKGAGPYSNQPQH
TRBJ2-7	TRBD2	TRBV6-5	ASSYSKGLARYEQY
TRBJ2-5	TRBD1	TRBV25-1	ASSGQGGKETQY
TRBJ2-7	TRBD2	TRBV7-2	ASSPTSRGEQY
TRBJ1-6	TRBD1	TRBV11-2	ASGLDRGYSPLH